This T cell receptor (beta chain) was observed in a study of cytotoxic CD8 clonotypes in ibrutinib-treated CLL. Study details: Mean yields were about 280,000 productive templates and about 94,000 productive rearrangements per sample. Study outcomes and limitations: Clonality was higher at baseline than in age-matched healthy donors and tracked circulating CD8+ T-cell counts.

Assay used: immunoSEQ multiplex PCR; TCRdb lists only in-frame clones, some missing. This table has around 40,000 clones, around 70% appearing once. The CDR3 contains 19 residues. CDR1 and CDR2 from the germline V gene are SGHDN and FVKESK. V was pared by 1 base and J by 0 bases, with 11 bases of the junction left unmatched. Of note for this clone: Its matching antigen is unknown.

The source material was PBMCs, sampled at disease progression, from a patient treated with ibrutinib. The chain employs TRBV14 and TRBJ1-1; 10 bases line up with TRBD1. This receptor was taken from a human donor with chronic lymphocytic leukemia. CDR3 in amino acids: CASSQVAPGQGWMNTEAFF. The CDR3 DNA reads as TGTGCCAGCAGCCAAGTCGCCCCGGGACAGGGGTGGATGAACACTGAAGCTTTCTTT. The full variable domain, with the rest looked up from reference TRBV14 and TRBJ1-1, is EAGVTQFPSHSVIEKGQTVTLRCDPISGHDNLYWYRRVMGKEIKFLLHFVKESKQDESGMPNNRFLAERTGGTYSTLKVQPAELEDSGVYFCASSQVAPGQGWMNTEAFFGQGTRLTVV.